The T cell receptor beta chain described here comes from a study of somatic mutations in cytotoxic T cells in rheumatoid arthritis. Study information: Flow sorting of some V beta antibody-stained T cells reached nearly 100% purity, with V beta1+ cells also TCRB-sequenced. Study conclusions and caveats: With advancing age, CD8+ clonality climbed in rheumatoid arthritis patients but did not rise in healthy controls.

Original processing methods: Patient CD8+ clones larger than 1% rarely matched published virus-specific TCRB sequences. Only in-frame clones appear in the TCRdb table, and some are missing; sequencing was by immunoSEQ multiplex PCR. That table gives V, J and clone size, and the DNA gave D and trimming. The repertoire has tens of thousands of clones, around 80% of them found once; the top ten carry around 3.8%. Turning to this clone: The antigen remains undetermined.

V dropped 4 bases and J dropped 3 bases, with 16 bases sitting between them. This CDR3 contains 15 residues. Germline V gives CDR1 SGHRS, CDR2 YFSETQ. This TCR derives from an adult with rheumatoid arthritis. The sequenced material came from CD8+ T cells sorted from blood. The chain has TRBV5-1 and TRBJ1-1, with a tentative D call TRBD1 (5 bases). CDR3 amino acids: CASSPVQGWHTEAFF. The CDR3 DNA sequence: TGCGCCAGCAGCCCGGTCCAGGGTTGGCACACTGAAGCTTTCTTT. Drawing the rest from reference TRBV5-1 and TRBJ1-1, the complete variable domain is KAGVTQTPRYLIKTRGQQVTLSCSPISGHRSVSWYQQTPGQGLQFLFEYFSETQRNKGNFPGRFSGRQFSNSRSEMNVSTLELGDSALYLCASSPVQGWHTEAFFGQGTRLTVV.